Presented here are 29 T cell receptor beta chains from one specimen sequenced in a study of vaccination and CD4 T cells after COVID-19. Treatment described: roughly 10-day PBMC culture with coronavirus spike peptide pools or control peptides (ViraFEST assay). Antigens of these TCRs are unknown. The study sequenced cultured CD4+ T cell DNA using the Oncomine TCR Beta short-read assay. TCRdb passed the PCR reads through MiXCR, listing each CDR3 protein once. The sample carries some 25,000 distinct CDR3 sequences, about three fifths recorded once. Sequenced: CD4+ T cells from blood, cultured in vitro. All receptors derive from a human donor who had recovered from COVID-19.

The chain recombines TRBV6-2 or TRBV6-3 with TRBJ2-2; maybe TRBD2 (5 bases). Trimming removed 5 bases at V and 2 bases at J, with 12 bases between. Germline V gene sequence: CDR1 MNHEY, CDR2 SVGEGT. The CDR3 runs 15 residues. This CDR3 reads CASSLLRTNTGELFF. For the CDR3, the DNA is TGTGCCAGCAGTCTCTTAAGGACTAACACCGGGGAGCTGTTTTTT.

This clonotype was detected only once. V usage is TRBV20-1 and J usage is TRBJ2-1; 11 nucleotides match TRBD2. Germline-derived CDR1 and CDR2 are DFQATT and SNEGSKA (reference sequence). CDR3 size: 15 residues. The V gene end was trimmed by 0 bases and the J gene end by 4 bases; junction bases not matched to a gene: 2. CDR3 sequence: CSARDRLAGYNEQFF. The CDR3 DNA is TGCAGTGCTAGAGATAGACTAGCGGGATACAATGAGCAGTTCTTC.

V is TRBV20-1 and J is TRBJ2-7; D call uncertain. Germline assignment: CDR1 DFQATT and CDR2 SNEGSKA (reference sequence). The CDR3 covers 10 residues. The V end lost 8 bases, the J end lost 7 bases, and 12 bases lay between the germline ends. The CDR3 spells CSSRPREQYF. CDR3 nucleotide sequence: TGCAGTTCCCGCCCGAGGGAGCAGTACTTC.

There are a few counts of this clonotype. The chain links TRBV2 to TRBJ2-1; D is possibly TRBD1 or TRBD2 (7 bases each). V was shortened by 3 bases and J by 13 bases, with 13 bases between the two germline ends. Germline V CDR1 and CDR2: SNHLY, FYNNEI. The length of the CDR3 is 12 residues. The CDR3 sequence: CASSDRGRDQFF. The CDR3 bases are TGTGCCAGCAGTGACAGGGGGAGGGACCAGTTCTTC.

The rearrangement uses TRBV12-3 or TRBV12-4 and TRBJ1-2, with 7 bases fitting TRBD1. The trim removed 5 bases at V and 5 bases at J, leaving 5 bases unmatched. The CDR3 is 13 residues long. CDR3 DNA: TGTGCCAGCAGTGATGACAGGGCATATGGCTACACCTTC. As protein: CASSDDRAYGYTF.

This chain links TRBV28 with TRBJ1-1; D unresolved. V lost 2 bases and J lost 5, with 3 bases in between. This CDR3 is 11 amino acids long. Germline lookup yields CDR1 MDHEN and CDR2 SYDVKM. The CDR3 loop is CASSLRTEAFF. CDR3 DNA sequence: TGTGCCAGCAGTTTAAGGACTGAAGCTTTCTTT.

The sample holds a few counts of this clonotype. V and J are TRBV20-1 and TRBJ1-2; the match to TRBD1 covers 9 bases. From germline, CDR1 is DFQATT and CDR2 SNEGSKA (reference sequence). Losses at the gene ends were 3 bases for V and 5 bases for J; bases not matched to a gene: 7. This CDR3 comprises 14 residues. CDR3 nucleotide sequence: TGCAGTGCTAGGAAGACCGGGACAGGGTATGGCTACACCTTC. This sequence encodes CSARKTGTGYGYTF.

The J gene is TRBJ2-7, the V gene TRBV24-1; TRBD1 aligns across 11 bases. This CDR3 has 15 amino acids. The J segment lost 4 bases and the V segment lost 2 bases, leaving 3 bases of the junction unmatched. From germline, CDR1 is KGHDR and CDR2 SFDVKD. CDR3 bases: TGTGCCACCAGTGATTCTGGGACAGGGGGATACGAGCAGTACTTC. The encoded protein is CATSDSGTGGYEQYF.

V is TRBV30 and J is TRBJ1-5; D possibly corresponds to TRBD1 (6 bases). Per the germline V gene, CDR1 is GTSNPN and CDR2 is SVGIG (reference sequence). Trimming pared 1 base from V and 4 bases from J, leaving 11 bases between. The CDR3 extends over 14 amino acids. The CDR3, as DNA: TGTGCCTGGAGTGAGGACAGAGGGAATCAGCCCCAGCATTTT. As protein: CAWSEDRGNQPQHF.

The CDR3 sequence is CASSYRGQASSEAFF. As DNA, the CDR3 is TGTGCCAGCAGTTACCGCGGACAGGCCTCTTCTGAAGCTTTCTTT. V gene TRBV6-2 or TRBV6-3 combines with J gene TRBJ1-1; 7 bases match TRBD1. The CDR3 totals 15 residues. V dropped 2 bases and J dropped 6; count of bases not matched to a gene: 9. The V gene's germline CDR1 is MNHEY and CDR2 SVGEGT.

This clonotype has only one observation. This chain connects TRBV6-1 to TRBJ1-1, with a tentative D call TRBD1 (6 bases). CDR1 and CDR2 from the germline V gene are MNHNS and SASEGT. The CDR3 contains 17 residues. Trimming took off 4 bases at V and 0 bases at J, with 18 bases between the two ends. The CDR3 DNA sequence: TGTGCCAGCAGTGCCCGACAGGTTAACTCGATGAACACTGAAGCTTTCTTT. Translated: CASSARQVNSMNTEAFF.

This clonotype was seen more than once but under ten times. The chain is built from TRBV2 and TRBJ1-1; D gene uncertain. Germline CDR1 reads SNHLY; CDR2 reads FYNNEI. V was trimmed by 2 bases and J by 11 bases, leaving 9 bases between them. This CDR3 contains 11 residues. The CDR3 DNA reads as TGTGCCAGCAGTGAATCTGGAAGTGCTTTCTTT. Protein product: CASSESGSAFF.

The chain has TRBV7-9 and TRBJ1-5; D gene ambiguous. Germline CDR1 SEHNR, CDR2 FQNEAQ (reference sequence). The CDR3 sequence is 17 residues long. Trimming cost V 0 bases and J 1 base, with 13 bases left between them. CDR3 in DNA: TGTGCCAGCAGCTTAGCGCAGACGACCGGGAGCAATCAGCCCCAGCATTTT. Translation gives CASSLAQTTGSNQPQHF. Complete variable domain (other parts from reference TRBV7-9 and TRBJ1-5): DTGVSQNPRHKITKRGQNVTFRCDPISEHNRLYWYRQTLGQGPEFLTYFQNEAQLEKSRLLSDRFSAERPKGSFSTLEIQRTEQGDSAMYLCASSLAQTTGSNQPQHFGDGTRLSIL.

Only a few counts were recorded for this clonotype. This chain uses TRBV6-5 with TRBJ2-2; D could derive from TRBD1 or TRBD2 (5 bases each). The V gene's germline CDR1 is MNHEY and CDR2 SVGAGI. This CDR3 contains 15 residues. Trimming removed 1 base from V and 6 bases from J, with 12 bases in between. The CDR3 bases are TGTGCCAGCAGTTACTTGGGGGTGAGGGCCGGGGAGCTGTTTTTT. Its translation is CASSYLGVRAGELFF.

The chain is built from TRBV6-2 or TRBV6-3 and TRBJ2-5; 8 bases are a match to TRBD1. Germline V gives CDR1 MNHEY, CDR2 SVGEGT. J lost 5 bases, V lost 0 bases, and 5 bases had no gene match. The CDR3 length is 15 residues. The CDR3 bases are TGTGCCAGCAGTTACTCAGGACAGGGTAGCGAGACCCAGTACTTC. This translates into CASSYSGQGSETQYF.

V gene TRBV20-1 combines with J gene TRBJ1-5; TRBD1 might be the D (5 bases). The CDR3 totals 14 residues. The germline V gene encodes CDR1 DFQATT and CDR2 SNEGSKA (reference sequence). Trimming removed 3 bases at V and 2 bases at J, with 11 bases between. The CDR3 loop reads CSASSRGGNQPQHF. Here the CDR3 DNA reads TGCAGTGCTAGTTCTCGGGGGGGCAATCAGCCCCAGCATTTT.

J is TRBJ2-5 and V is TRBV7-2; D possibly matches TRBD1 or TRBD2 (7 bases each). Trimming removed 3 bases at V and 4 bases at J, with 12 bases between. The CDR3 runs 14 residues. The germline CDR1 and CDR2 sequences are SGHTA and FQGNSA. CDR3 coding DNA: TGTGCCAGCAGCTTGGGGGGGACAGTAGAGACCCAGTACTTC. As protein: CASSLGGTVETQYF.

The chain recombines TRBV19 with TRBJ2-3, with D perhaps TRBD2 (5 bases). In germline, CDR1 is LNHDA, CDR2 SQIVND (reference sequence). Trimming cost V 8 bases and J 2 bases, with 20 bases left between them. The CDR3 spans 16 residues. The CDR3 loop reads CASSRPNGLLTDTQYF. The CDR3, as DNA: TGTGCCAGTTCTCGACCAAACGGACTTCTCACAGATACGCAGTATTTT.

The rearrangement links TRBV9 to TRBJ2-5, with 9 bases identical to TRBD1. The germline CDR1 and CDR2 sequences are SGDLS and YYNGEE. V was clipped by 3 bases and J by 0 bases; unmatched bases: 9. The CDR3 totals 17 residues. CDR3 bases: TGTGCCAGCAGCGATGGACAGGGGCACTGGTACCAAGAGACCCAGTACTTC. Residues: CASSDGQGHWYQETQYF.

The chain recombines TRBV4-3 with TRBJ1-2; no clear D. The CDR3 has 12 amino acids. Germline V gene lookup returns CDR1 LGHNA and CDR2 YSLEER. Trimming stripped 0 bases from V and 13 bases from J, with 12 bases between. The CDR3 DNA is TGCGCCAGCAGCCAAGATACGGGGTCTCGCACCTTC. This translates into CASSQDTGSRTF.

The CDR3 nucleotides read TGTGCCATCAGTGAGTCGTCGGGCGGTGGGGGAAAAGAGACCCAGTACTTC. Translating it yields CAISESSGGGGKETQYF. The chain carries TRBV10-3 and TRBJ2-5, with D possibly being TRBD1 or TRBD2 (5 bases each). Germline V gene lookup returns CDR1 ENHRY and CDR2 SYGVKD. The CDR3 spans 17 residues. V lost 0 bases to trimming and J lost 3 bases, with 17 bases between them.

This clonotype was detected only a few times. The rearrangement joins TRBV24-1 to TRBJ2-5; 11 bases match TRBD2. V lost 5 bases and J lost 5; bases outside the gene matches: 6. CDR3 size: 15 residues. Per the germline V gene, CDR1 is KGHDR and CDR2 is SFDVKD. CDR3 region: CATSVLAGGGETQYF. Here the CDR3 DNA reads TGTGCCACCAGTGTCCTAGCGGGAGGTGGGGAGACCCAGTACTTC.

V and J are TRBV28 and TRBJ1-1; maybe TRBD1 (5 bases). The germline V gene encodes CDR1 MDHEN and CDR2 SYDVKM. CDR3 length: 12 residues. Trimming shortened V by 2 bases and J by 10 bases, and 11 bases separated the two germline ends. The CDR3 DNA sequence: TGTGCCAGCAGTTTACCGCCGGGGGGAGCTTTCTTT. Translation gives CASSLPPGGAFF.

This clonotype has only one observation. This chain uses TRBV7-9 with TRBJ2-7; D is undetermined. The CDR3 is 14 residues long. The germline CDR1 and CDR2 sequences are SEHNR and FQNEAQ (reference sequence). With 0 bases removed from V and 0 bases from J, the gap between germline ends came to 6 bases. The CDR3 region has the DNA TGTGCCAGCAGCTTAGCGGGCTCCTCCTACGAGCAGTACTTC. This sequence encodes CASSLAGSSYEQYF.

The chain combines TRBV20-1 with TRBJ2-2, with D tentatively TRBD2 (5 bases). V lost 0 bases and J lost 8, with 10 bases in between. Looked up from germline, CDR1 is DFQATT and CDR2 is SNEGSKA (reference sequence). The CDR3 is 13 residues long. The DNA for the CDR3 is TGCAGTGCTAGAGACCCGGGGATAGGGGAGCTGTTTTTT. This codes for CSARDPGIGELFF.

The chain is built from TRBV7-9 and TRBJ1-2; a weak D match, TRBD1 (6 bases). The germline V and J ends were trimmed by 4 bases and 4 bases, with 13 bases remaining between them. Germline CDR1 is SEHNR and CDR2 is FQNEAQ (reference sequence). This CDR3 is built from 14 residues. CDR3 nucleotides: TGTGCCAGCAGCTCAACCGGGGGGCCCTATGGCTACACCTTC. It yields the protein CASSSTGGPYGYTF.

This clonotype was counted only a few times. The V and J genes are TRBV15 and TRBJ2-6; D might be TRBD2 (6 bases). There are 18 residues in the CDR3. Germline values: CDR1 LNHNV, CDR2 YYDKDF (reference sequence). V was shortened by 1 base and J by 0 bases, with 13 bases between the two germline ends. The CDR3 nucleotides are TGTGCCACCAGCAGAGGGGGGGTAGGGGCCTCTGGGGCCAACGTCCTGACTTTC. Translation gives CATSRGGVGASGANVLTF. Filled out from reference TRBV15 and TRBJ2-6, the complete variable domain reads DAMVIQNPRYQVTQFGKPVTLSCSQTLNHNVMYWYQQKSSQAPKLLFHYYDKDFNNEADTPDNFQSRRPNTSFCFLDIRSPGLGDTAMYLCATSRGGVGASGANVLTFGAGSRLTVL.

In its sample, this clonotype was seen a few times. CDR3 nucleotide sequence: TGTGCCAGCAGCAGATCCCCAAGTTACGAGCAGTACTTC. As protein: CASSRSPSYEQYF. This chain connects TRBV7-2 to TRBJ2-7, with D unresolved. Trimming took off 5 bases at V and 4 bases at J, with 12 bases between the two ends. The CDR3 runs to 13 residues. Germline values: CDR1 SGHTA, CDR2 FQGNSA.

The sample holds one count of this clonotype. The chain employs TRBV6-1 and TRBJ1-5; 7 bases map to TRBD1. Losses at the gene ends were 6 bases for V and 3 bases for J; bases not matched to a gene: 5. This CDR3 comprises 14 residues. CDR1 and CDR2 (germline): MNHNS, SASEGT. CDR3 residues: CASRPGGDNQPQHF. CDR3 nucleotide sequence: TGTGCCAGCAGACCAGGGGGAGACAATCAGCCCCAGCATTTT.